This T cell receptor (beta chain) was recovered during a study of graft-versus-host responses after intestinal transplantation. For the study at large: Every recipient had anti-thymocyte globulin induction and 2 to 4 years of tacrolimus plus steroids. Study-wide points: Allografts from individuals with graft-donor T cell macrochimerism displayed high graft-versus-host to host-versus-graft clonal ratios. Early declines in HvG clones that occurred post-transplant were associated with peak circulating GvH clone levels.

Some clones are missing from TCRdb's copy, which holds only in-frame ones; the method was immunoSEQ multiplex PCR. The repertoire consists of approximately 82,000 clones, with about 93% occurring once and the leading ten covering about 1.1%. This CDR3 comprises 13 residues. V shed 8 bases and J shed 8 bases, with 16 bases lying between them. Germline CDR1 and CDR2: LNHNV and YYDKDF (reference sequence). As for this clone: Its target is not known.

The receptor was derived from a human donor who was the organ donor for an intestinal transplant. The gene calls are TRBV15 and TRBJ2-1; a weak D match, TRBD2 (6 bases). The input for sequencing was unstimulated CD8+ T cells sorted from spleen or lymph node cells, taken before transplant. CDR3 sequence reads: CATRRDWGDEQFF. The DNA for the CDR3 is TGTGCCACCCGTCGAGATTGGGGGGATGAGCAGTTCTTC.